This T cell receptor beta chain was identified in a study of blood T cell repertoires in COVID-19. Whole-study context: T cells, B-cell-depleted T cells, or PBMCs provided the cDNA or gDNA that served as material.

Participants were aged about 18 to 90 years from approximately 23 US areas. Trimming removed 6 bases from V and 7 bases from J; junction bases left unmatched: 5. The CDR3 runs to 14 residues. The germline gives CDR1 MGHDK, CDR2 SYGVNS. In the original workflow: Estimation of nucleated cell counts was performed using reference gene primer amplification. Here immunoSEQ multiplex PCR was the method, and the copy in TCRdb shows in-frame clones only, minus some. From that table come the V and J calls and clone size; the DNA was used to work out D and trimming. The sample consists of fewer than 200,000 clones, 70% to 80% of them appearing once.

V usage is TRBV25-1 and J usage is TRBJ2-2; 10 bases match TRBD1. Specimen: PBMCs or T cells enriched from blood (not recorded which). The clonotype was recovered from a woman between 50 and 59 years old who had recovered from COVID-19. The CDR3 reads CASRGTGEGGELFF. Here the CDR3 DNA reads TGTGCCAGCAGGGGGACAGGGGAAGGCGGGGAGCTGTTTTTT.